This T cell receptor beta chain was documented in a study of regulatory T cells. Details on this clone: Its antigen is still unknown.

At testing, patients were 2 to 39 years old, with reduced naive and increased memory T-cell proportions. The PCR used 52 TRBV and 13 TRBJ primers. This table comes from immunoSEQ multiplex PCR, and its TCRdb copy is limited to in-frame clones, with some not included. Of some 6,000 clones listed, roughly 80% are singletons. This CDR3 is built from 18 residues. Overall study results and limits: Regulatory T cells showed the strongest V-J pair restriction and V/J gene skewing among patient repertoires. Patient CD8+ T cells trended nonsignificantly toward lower Shannon entropy than control CD8+ cells.

The sample was CD8+ T cells sorted from blood. This chain joins TRBV1 and TRBJ2-3; TRBD2, as called in the table, went unchecked against the DNA. TRBV1 is listed as a pseudogene. The clonotype was recovered from a child aged 10 to 17 with CD3G deficiency. CDR3 amino acids: CTSSQVFLSGGSTDTQYF. As DNA, the CDR3 is TGCACCAGCAGCCAAGTTTTTCTTAGCGGGGGTAGCACAGATACGCAGTATTTT.